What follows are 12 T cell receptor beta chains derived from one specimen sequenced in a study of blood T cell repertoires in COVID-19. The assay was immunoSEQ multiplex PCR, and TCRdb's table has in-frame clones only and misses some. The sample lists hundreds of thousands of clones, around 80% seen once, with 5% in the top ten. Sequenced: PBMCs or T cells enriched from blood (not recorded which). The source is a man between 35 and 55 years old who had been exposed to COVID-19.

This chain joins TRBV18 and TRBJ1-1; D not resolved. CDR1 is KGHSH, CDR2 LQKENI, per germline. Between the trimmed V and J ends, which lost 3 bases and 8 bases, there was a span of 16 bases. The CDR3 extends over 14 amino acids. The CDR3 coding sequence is TGTGCCAGCTCACCCCCCCTGGAGTTTGCGGAAGCTTTCTTT. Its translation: CASSPPLEFAEAFF.

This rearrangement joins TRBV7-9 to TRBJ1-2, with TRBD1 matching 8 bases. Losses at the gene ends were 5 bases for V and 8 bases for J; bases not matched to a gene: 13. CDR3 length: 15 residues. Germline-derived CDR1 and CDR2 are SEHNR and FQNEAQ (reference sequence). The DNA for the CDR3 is TGTGCCAGCAGCCCACGGCGACAGGGGTCGGGAGGCTACACCTTC. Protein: CASSPRRQGSGGYTF.

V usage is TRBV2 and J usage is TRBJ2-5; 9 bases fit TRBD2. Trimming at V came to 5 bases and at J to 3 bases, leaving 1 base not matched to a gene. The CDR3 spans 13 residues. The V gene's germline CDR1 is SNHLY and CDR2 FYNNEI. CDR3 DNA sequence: TGTGCCAGCAGTCCTAGCGGGAAAGAGACCCAGTACTTC. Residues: CASSPSGKETQYF.

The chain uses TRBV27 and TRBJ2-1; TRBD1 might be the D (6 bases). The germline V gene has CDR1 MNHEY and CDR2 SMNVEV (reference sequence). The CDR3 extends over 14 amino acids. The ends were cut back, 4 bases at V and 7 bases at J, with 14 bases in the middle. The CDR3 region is CASSSIQGLNEQFF. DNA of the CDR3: TGTGCCAGCAGTTCTATACAGGGTTTGAATGAGCAGTTCTTC.

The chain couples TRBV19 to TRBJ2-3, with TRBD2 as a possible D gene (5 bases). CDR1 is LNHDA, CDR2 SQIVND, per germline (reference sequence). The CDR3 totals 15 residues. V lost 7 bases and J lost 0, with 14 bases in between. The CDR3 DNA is TGTGCCAGTACGGGGAGCAGCGCAAGCACAGATACGCAGTATTTT. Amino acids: CASTGSSASTDTQYF. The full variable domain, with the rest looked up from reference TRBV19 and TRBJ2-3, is DGGITQSPKYLFRKEGQNVTLSCEQNLNHDAMYWYRQDPGQGLRLIYYSQIVNDFQKGDIAEGYSVSREKKESFPLTVTSAQKNPTAFYLCASTGSSASTDTQYFGPGTRLTVL.

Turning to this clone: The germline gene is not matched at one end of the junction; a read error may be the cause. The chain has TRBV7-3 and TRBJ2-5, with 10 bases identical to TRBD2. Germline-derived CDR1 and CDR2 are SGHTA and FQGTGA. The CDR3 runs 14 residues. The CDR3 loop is CASSLTSGMGAQYF. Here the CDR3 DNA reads TGTGCCAGCAGCCTAACTAGCGGGATGGGAGCCCAGTACTTC.

The CDR3 nucleotides are TGTGCCAGCAGTAAGACAGGCGGAGGTCGAGAGACCCAGTACTTC. This translates into CASSKTGGGRETQYF. The chain combines TRBV6-5 with TRBJ2-5, with TRBD1 as a possible D gene (6 bases). The V end lost 5 bases, the J end lost 4 bases, and 17 bases lay between the germline ends. This CDR3 comprises 15 residues. Germline V gives CDR1 MNHEY, CDR2 SVGAGI.

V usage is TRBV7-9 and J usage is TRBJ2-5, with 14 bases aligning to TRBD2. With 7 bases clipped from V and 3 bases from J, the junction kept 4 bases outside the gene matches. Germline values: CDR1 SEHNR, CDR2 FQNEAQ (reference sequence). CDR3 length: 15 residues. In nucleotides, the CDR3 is TGTGCCAGCACTCCGGGACTAGCGGGAGAAGAGACCCAGTACTTC. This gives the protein CASTPGLAGEETQYF.

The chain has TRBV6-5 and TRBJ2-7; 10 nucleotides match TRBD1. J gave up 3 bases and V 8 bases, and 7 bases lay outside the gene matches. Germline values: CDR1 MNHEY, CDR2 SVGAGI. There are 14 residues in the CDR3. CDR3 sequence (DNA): TGTGCCAGCCGACAGGGGGCGGGGTTCTACGAGCAGTACTTC. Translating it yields CASRQGAGFYEQYF.

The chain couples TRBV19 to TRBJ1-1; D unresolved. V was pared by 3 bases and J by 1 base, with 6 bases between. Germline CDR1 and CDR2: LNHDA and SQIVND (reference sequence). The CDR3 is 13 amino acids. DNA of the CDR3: TGTGCCAGTAGTATCCACGGGAACACTGAAGCTTTCTTT. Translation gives CASSIHGNTEAFF.

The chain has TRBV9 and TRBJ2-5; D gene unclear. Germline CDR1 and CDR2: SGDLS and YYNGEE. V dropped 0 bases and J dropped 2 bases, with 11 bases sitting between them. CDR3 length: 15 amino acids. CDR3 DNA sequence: TGTGCCAGCAGCGTAGTGGGCACCCGACAAGAGACCCAGTACTTC. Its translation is CASSVVGTRQETQYF.

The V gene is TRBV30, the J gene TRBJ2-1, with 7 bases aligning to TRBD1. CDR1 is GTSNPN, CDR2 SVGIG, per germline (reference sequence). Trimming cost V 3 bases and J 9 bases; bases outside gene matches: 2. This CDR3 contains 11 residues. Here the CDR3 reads CAWSRTGEQFF. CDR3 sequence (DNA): TGTGCCTGGAGCCGGACAGGTGAGCAGTTCTTC.